The clone carrying this T cell receptor beta chain has only one observation. The entry originates in a study of blood T cell repertoires in COVID-19. Study context: PBMCs, B-cell-depleted T cells, or T cells were the source of the cDNA or gDNA that made up the material.

The method was immunoSEQ multiplex PCR; TCRdb's version includes in-frame clones alone and lacks a portion of them. The sample includes roughly 33,000 clones, over 80% of them seen just once. The source is a man older than 75 with active COVID-19. The sequenced sample consisted of peripheral blood.

The CDR3, as DNA: TGTGCCAGCAGCCCACTAGGGGGAAGGGGCACCATATATTTT. Its translation is CASSPLGGRGTIYF. The J gene is TRBJ1-3, the V gene TRBV3-1 (or the pseudogene TRBV3-2); perhaps TRBD1 as D (6 bases). In germline, CDR1 is LGHDT, CDR2 YNNKEL (reference sequence). Trimming pared 4 bases from V and 9 bases from J, leaving 16 bases between. CDR3 size: 14 residues.